This TCR beta chain was identified during a study of blood T cell repertoires in COVID-19. Measured with immunoSEQ multiplex PCR; TCRdb has only the in-frame clones, and not every one. The sample carries fewer than 450,000 clones, more than 75% recorded once. Trimming shortened V by 5 bases and J by 9 bases, and 8 bases separated the two germline ends. The CDR3 consists of 11 residues. The germline gives CDR1 MNHEY, CDR2 SVGEGT. V gene TRBV6-2 or TRBV6-3 combines with J gene TRBJ2-1; D gene uncertain. Source material: PBMCs or T cells enriched from blood (not recorded which). This receptor was taken from a woman aged 18-29 years who had recovered from COVID-19. This CDR3 reads CASSRSSEQFF. The CDR3 region has the DNA TGTGCCAGCAGTAGATCCAGTGAGCAGTTCTTC.